Ten or more counts support the clone carrying this T cell receptor beta chain. Its antigen is not identified. CDR3 length: 14 residues. Germline V gene lookup returns CDR1 MNHEY and CDR2 SVGEGT. The trim removed 2 bases at V and 0 bases at J, leaving 1 base unmatched. By 5'RACE with 10-nucleotide random UMIs, the cDNA was made. MiXCR was run by TCRdb on the 5' RACE reads, yielding one entry per CDR3 protein. The data hold about 66,000 distinct CDR3 sequences, with roughly 9.7% observed a single time. The data originate from a study of neurological immune-mediated disorders. Time point reported: longitudinal time-point 2. Healthy control participants comprised blood bank volunteers in Maryland, USA. Study outcomes and limitations: Expanded clones shared no CDR3 amino acid sequences across subjects, suggesting private repertoires in all groups.

The V gene is TRBV6-2 or TRBV6-3, the J gene TRBJ2-7; 7 bases align to TRBD1. The sample consisted of PBMCs. This TCR came from a man aged 25 to 40 in good health. The CDR3 coding sequence is TGTGCCAGCAGTTACGGGGACAGCTCCTACGAGCAGTACTTC. Amino acids: CASSYGDSSYEQYF.